Each of the 10 T cell receptor beta chains below was sequenced from the same sample in a study of blood T cell repertoires in COVID-19. The protocol was immunoSEQ multiplex PCR, while the TCRdb copy is restricted to in-frame clones and leaves out a portion. The repertoire holds under 200,000 clones, with more than 65% as singletons. Sequenced input: PBMCs or T cells enriched from blood (not recorded which). The receptors here all came from a man over 45 who had recovered from COVID-19.

This clone has just one count. The V gene is TRBV7-6, the J gene TRBJ2-2; D is perhaps TRBD1 (6 bases). V was clipped by 5 bases and J by 2 bases, with 12 bases between them. Germline values: CDR1 SGHVS, CDR2 FNYEAQ. The CDR3 is made up of 15 amino acids. The CDR3 nucleotides read TGTGCCAGCAGCACCTCGACAGGCAACACCGGGGAGCTGTTTTTT. Amino acid sequence: CASSTSTGNTGELFF. The variable domain in full, with the rest retrieved from reference TRBV7-6 and TRBJ2-2, is GAGVSQSPRYKVTKRGQDVALRCDPISGHVSLYWYRQALGQGPEFLTYFNYEAQQDKSGLPNDRFSAERPEGSISTLTIQRTEQRDSAMYRCASSTSTGNTGELFFGEGSRLTVL.

This clone was recorded once. This sequence joins TRBV10-2 and TRBJ1-6, with 7 bases lining up with TRBD1. The J segment lost 5 bases and the V segment lost 7 bases, leaving 5 bases of the junction unmatched. This CDR3 spans 14 amino acids. The germline CDR1 and CDR2 sequences are WSHSY and SAAADI. DNA for the CDR3: TGCGCCAGCATGGGGACAGCTAATAATTCACCCCTCCACTTT. Translation: CASMGTANNSPLHF.

This clone was counted once. V is TRBV5-4 and J is TRBJ2-5; TRBD1 is a possible D gene (6 bases). CDR3 size: 14 residues. Deletions cut 0 bases from V and 4 bases from J, with 10 bases between. The germline V gene has CDR1 SGHNT and CDR2 YYREEE (reference sequence). The DNA for the CDR3 is TGTGCCAGCAGCTTGGGGGGGCTCGGAGAGACCCAGTACTTC. Protein product: CASSLGGLGETQYF. Combining the CDR3 with reference TRBV5-4 and TRBJ2-5 gives the whole variable domain ETGVTQSPTHLIKTRGQQVTLRCSSQSGHNTVSWYQQALGQGPQFIFQYYREEENGRGNFPPRFSGLQFPNYSSELNVNALELDDSALYLCASSLGGLGETQYFGPGTRLLVL.

This clone was seen a single time. The rearrangement links TRBV7-9 to TRBJ1-5; D possibly corresponds to TRBD1 (5 bases). The germline gives CDR1 SEHNR, CDR2 FQNEAQ (reference sequence). Trimming stripped 5 bases from V and 4 bases from J, with 12 bases between. This CDR3 is built from 14 residues. The CDR3 DNA reads TGTGCCAGCAGCCAACTGGGGGGAAATCAGCCCCAGCATTTT. It yields the protein CASSQLGGNQPQHF.

The sample holds many counts of this clone. The chain combines TRBV6-5 with TRBJ1-5; 8 bases fit TRBD1. The CDR3 sequence is 15 residues long. Looked up from germline, CDR1 is MNHEY and CDR2 is SVGAGI. Germline trimming cut 5 bases from V and 8 bases from J; bases unmatched to any gene: 11. CDR3 loop: CASSKGQVGGEPQHF. The CDR3 DNA follows: TGTGCCAGCAGTAAGGGACAGGTTGGAGGAGAGCCCCAGCATTTT.

The V and J genes are TRBV3-1 (or the pseudogene TRBV3-2) and TRBJ2-7; D might be TRBD2 (6 bases). The CDR3 spans 14 residues. Germline CDR1 and CDR2: LGHDT and YNNKEL (reference sequence). V gave up 0 bases and J gave up 4 bases, with 10 bases separating them. The CDR3 DNA is TGTGCCAGCAGCCAAGATCCAGGGACTTACGAGCAGTACTTC. Its translation: CASSQDPGTYEQYF.

This clone was found once. The rearrangement uses TRBV28 and TRBJ1-2; no definite D call. Germline-derived CDR1 and CDR2 are MDHEN and SYDVKM. The CDR3 totals 15 residues. Trimming took 2 bases from V and 6 from J, leaving 16 bases between them. The CDR3 spells CASSLGRGAIDGYTF. For the CDR3, the DNA is TGTGCCAGCAGTTTAGGACGGGGTGCCATCGATGGCTACACCTTC.

The CDR3 here is CASSLGTIGYTF. The CDR3 DNA follows: TGTGCCAGCAGTTTGGGGACAATAGGCTACACCTTC. This sequence joins TRBV28 and TRBJ1-2, with D possibly matching TRBD1 (6 bases). The CDR3 is made up of 12 amino acids. Between the trimmed V and J ends, which lost 3 bases and 8 bases, there was a span of 10 bases. Germline V gives CDR1 MDHEN, CDR2 SYDVKM.

Notes on this clone: Other DNA sequences within the sample encode an identical CDR3. The chain employs TRBV30 and TRBJ2-5; D is undetermined. Germline V gene lookup returns CDR1 GTSNPN and CDR2 SVGIG (reference sequence). V lost 0 bases to trimming and J lost 4 bases, with 3 bases between them. This CDR3 has 11 residues. The CDR3 DNA sequence: TGTGCCTGGAGTGTACTAGAGACCCAGTACTTC. This translates into CAWSVLETQYF.

The chain uses TRBV3-1 (or the pseudogene TRBV3-2) and TRBJ1-2, with D possibly being TRBD1 (5 bases). The CDR3 length is 13 residues. Trimming removed 4 bases at V and 7 bases at J, with 13 bases between. In germline, CDR1 is LGHDT, CDR2 YNNKEL (reference sequence). CDR3 nucleotides: TGTGCCAGCAGCCCCCCTCGGGGGGGTGGCTACACCTTC. It specifies CASSPPRGGGYTF.